This TCR beta chain derives from a study of cytomegalovirus exposure and HLA in healthy donors. The germline CDR1 and CDR2 sequences are SGDLS and YYNGEE. With 0 bases clipped from V and 7 bases from J, the junction kept 4 bases outside the gene matches. The CDR3 spans 14 residues. This PCR relied on a set of 60 Vbeta primers and 13 Jbeta primers. The table came from immunoSEQ multiplex PCR; TCRdb's copy has only in-frame clones and leaves some out. The data contain about 150,000 clones, roughly 80% of them singletons. Sequencing used PBMCs. This rearrangement joins TRBV9 to TRBJ2-1, with 7 positions matching TRBD2. The clonotype was recovered from a woman aged 40 to 50 in good health and CMV-seropositive. The CDR3 DNA reads TGTGCCAGCAGCGTAGGCGGGAGTTTGAATGAGCAGTTCTTC. As protein: CASSVGGSLNEQFF.